This T cell receptor (beta chain) came from a study of human T cells and chemical hapten exposure. The CDR3 consists of 13 residues. Per the germline V gene, CDR1 is SEHNR and CDR2 is FQNEAQ (reference sequence). Trimming took 1 base from V and 9 from J, leaving 10 bases between them. The table lists this clonotype with many counts. Its antigen is unidentified. Each CDR3 protein gets one entry after TCRdb re-called the RACE reads with MiXCR. The sample has tens of thousands of distinct CDR3 sequences, approximately 11% seen once; the top ten hold 4% to 5%. Notes on the study in general: DPC sensitization left the count of TCRs above 1 in 1000 unchanged.

Time point indicated: patch test 1, 2 weeks after DPC sensitization. Treatment specified: therapeutic diphenylcyclopropenone sensitization with weekly scalp DPC. This specimen was whole blood, taken in connection with sensitization to the hapten diphenylcyclopropenone (DPC). The genes are TRBV7-9 and TRBJ2-1; D tentatively fits TRBD1 or TRBD2 (6 bases each). The clonotype was recovered from a woman in her forties or fifties with alopecia areata. Some clones in this sample may be carry-over from other donors' samples. The CDR3 bases are TGTGCCAGCAGCTTAGACAGGGAGGTTGAGCAGTTCTTC. Its translation: CASSLDREVEQFF.